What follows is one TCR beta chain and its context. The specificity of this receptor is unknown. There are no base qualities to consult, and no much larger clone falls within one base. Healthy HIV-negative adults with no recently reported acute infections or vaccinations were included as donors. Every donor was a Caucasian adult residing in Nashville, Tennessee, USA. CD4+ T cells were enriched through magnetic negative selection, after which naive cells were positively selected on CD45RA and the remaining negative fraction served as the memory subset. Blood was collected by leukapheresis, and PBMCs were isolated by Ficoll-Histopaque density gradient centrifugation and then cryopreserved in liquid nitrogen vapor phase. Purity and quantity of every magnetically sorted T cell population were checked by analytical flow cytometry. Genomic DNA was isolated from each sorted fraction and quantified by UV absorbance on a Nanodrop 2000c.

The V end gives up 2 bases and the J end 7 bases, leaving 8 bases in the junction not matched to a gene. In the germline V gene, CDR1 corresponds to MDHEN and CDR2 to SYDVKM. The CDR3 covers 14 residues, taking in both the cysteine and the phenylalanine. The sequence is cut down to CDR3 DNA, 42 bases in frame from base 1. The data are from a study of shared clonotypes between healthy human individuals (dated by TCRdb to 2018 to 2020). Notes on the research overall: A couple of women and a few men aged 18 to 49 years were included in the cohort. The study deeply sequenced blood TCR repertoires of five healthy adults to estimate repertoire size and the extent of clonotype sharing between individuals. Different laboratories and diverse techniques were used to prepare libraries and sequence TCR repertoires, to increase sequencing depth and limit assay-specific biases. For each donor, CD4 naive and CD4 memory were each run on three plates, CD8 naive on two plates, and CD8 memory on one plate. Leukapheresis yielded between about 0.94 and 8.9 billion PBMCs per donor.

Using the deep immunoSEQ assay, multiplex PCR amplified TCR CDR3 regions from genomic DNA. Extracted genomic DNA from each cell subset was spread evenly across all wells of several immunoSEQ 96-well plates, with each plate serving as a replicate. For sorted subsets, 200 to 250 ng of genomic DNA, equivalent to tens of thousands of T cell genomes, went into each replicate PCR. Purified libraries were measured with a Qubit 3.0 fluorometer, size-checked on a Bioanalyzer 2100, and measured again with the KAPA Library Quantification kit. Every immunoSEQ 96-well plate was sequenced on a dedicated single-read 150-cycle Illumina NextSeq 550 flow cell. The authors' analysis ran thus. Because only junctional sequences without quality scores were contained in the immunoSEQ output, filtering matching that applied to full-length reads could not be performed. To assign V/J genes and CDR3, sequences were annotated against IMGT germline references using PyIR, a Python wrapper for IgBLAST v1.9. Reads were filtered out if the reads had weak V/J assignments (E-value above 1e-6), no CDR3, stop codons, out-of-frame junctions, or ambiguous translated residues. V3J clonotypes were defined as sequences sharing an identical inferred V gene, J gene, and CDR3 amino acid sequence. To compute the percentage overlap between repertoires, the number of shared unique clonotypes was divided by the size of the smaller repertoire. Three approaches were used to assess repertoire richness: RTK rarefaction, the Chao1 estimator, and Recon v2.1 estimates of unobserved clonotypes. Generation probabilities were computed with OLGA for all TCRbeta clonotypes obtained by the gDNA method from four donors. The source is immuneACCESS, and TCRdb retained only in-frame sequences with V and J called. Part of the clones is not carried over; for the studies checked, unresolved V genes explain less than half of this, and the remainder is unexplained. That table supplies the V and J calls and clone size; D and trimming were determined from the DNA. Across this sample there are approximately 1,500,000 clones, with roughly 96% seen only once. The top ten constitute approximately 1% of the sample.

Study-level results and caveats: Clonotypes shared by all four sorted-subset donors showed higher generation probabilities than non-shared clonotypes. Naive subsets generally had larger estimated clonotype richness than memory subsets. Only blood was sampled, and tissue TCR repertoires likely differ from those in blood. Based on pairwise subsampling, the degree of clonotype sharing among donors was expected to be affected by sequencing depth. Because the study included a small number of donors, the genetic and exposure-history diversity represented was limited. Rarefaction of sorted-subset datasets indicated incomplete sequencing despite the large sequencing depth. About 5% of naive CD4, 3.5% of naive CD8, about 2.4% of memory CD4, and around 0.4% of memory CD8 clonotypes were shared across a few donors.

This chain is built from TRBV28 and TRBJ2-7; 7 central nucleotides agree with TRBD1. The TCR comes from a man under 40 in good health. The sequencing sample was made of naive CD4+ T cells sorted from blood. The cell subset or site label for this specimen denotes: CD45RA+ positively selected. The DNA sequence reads TGTGCCAGCAGTTTAGGGGGACAGATCAGTGAGCAGTACTTC. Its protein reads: CASSLGGQISEQYF.